Following are 3 T cell receptor beta chains from one sample sequenced in a study of CD8 T cells in Susac syndrome. A quantity of about 0.5 to 1 ug RNA underwent reverse transcription using random hexamers. TCRdb independently ran MiXCR on the immunoSEQ multiplex PCR reads; one entry per CDR3 protein. The sample has about 150,000 distinct CDR3 sequences; 90% to 95% are singletons. The sample consisted of CD4+ T cells from PBMCs. The receptors stem from a human donor with Susac syndrome.

This sequence joins TRBV18 and TRBJ1-5; D is undetermined. This CDR3 has 16 amino acids. Germline V lookup: CDR1 KGHSH, CDR2 LQKENI. The germline V and J ends were trimmed by 1 base and 0 bases, with 10 bases remaining between them. CDR3 region: CASSPLGSNSNQPQHF. The CDR3 coding sequence is TGTGCCAGCTCACCACTCGGGAGCAATAGCAATCAGCCCCAGCATTTT.

The chain employs TRBV20-1 and TRBJ2-5; weak D call: TRBD1 (5 bases). Germline-derived CDR1 and CDR2 are DFQATT and SNEGSKA (reference sequence). The V end was cut by 4 bases, the J end by 2 bases, with 20 bases between. The length of the CDR3 is 16 residues. The CDR3 nucleotides read TGCAGTGCTACCCAAGGGGCCGGGCAAGCACAAGAGACCCAGTACTTC. This encodes CSATQGAGQAQETQYF.

The J gene is TRBJ2-7, the V gene TRBV29-1, with D possibly matching TRBD1 (5 bases). V dropped 4 bases and J dropped 3 bases, with 10 bases sitting between them. The CDR3 totals 12 residues. The germline CDR1 and CDR2 sequences are SQVTM and ANQGSEA. The CDR3 protein is CSVATDRYEQYF. The DNA for the CDR3 is TGCAGCGTTGCGACAGATCGCTACGAGCAGTACTTC.